The clone carrying this TCR beta chain has a handful of counts. What it binds is not known. A universal primer site came from template switching; cDNA carried unique molecular identifiers. TCRdb reprocessed the 5' RACE reads with MiXCR, giving one entry per CDR3 protein. This table holds hundreds of thousands of distinct CDR3 sequences, around 8.3% found once. With 1 base clipped from V and 6 bases from J, the junction kept 3 bases outside the gene matches. Germline lookup yields CDR1 SGHTA and CDR2 FQGNSA. The CDR3 totals 15 residues. These data belong to a study of identical twins. Whole-study findings and limits: In cord blood, abundant beta clonotypes had fewer insertions; memory showed no trend. The presence of invariant MAIT and iNKT cells could partly confound analyses of zero-insertion sequences. Compared with models, monozygotic twins showed more out-of-frame TCR alpha sharing.

These records were also assigned to another study, of yellow fever vaccine responses in identical twins.

Sequencing input: PBMCs. The origin of this receptor is a young woman in good health. The chain uses TRBV7-2 and TRBJ2-7; 13 bases align to TRBD2. The CDR3 reads CASSLGGLAGTEQYF. Here the CDR3 DNA reads TGTGCCAGCAGCTTAGGGGGACTAGCGGGGACCGAGCAGTACTTC.